This T cell receptor (beta chain) was found in a study of blood T cell repertoires in COVID-19. The overall study: Whether acute or convalescent, the COVID-19 samples came from the United States, Italy and Spain. PBMCs, B-cell-depleted T cells, or T cells were the source of the cDNA or gDNA that made up the material.

The Seattle patients, enrolled during active infection, were followed longitudinally. In the source study's methods: Amplification with reference gene primers provided the estimates of nucleated cell counts. Using immunoSEQ multiplex PCR, the repertoire was profiled, and TCRdb retains in-frame clones only, with some absent. V, J and clone size are those of that table, while D and trimming were read from the DNA. The data hold some 240,000 clones, with around 89% observed a single time. Looked up from germline, CDR1 is SGHVS and CDR2 is FNYEAQ. The CDR3 covers 14 residues. V was pared by 5 bases and J by 1 base, with 11 bases between.

The chain is built from TRBV7-6 and TRBJ1-1, with D maybe TRBD1 (5 bases). This receptor was taken from a woman aged 55 to 70 with COVID-19, enrolled during active disease. Sequencing was done on a sample of peripheral blood. For the CDR3, the DNA is TGTGCCAGCAGCCCTCTCGGGGGGAACACTGAAGCTTTCTTT. It translates to CASSPLGGNTEAFF.